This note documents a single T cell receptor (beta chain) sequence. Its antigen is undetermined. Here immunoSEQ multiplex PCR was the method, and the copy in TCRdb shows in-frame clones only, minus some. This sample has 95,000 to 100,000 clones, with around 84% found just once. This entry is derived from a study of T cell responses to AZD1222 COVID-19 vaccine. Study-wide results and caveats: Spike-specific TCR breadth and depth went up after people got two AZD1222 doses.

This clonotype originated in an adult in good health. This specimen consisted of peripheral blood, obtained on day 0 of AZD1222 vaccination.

CDR3 sequence reads: CASSIEAGSSNTEAFF. The DNA for the CDR3 is TGTGCCAGTAGTATAGAGGCAGGTTCGTCGAACACTGAAGCTTTCTTT. The V gene is TRBV19, the J gene TRBJ1-1; no clear D gene. The CDR3 contains 16 residues. The germline CDR1 and CDR2 sequences are LNHDA and SQIVND (reference sequence). The V gene lost 0 bases and the J gene lost 1 base, with 12 bases spanning the gap.